This T cell receptor (beta chain) comes out of a study of blood T cell repertoires in COVID-19 (dated by TCRdb to 2018 to 2020). Regarding the research as a whole: Samples covering the acute and convalescent phases of COVID-19 were provided by collaborators in the United States, Italy and Spain. The prospective study material was composed of cDNA or gDNA derived from T cells, B-cell-depleted T cells, or PBMCs. Deeply sampled blood TCRbeta repertoires from subjects exposed to, actively infected with, or recovered from COVID-19 were included in the dataset. The repertoires were released in a freely available public database meant as a resource for research on the immune response to SARS-CoV-2. Samples came from the ongoing ImmuneRACE study (first 160 participants) plus 1,254 subjects from 6 global collaborators. Nearly every sample came with metadata listing a de-identified subject ID, COVID-19 status, age in years and sex. Where HLA class I and class II types were available, the types were taken from metadata supplied by the sample provider, not from assay-based typing.

Broader findings and caveats from the paper: The quantity of clinical and demographic metadata differed by source and by participant and was supplied without curation.

The immunoSEQ Assay, a bias-controlled multiplex PCR, was used to amplify TCRbeta CDR3 regions from genomic DNA. For the original study's pipeline: Nucleated cell counts per sample were estimated from amplification of reference gene primers within the assay. To quantify the absolute abundance of each unique TCRbeta CDR3 rearrangement, sequence reads were collapsed and filtered. Productive Simpson clonality was computed per sample as the square root of Simpson's diversity index over productive rearrangements. What TCRdb holds here is the immuneACCESS table cut down to in-frame rearrangements. Part of the clones is not present; checked against another copy, under half of the missing clones reflect an unresolved V gene, and the others are unexplained. That table gives V, J and clone size, and the DNA gave D and trimming. Recorded for this sample are approximately 110,000 clones; more than 80% of them occurred a single time. The ten largest clones add up to about 34% of the sample.

Comment on this clone: This receptor's antigen is unknown. No much larger clonotype is one base removed from it; base qualities were not supplied.

The V end loses 5 bases and the J end loses 0 bases, and a stretch of 8 bases separates them. The CDR3 sequence holds 14 residues, the cysteine and phenylalanine included. Just CDR3 DNA is preserved here, 42 bases in frame from base 1. From the germline V gene (reference sequence), CDR1 is PRHDT and CDR2 is FYEKMQ. The collaborating institutions used their own protocols to collect whole blood in K2EDTA tubes. For TCRbeta analysis, collaborator samples were shipped as frozen whole blood, as isolated PBMCs, or as DNA extracted from either sample type. Sequenced material: peripheral blood. The clonotype comes from a woman of 80 years or more with acute or convalescent COVID-19. The V and J genes are TRBV13 and TRBJ1-5, and the D gene may be TRBD1, 5 bases matching. The CDR3 amino acid sequence is: CASSQGNSNQPQHF. The bases read TGTGCCAGCAGCCAGGGAAATAGCAATCAGCCCCAGCATTTT. Reference TRBV13 and TRBJ1-5 proteins supply the regions before and after the CDR3; the full variable domain is: AAGVIQSPRHLIKEKRETATLKCYPIPRHDTVYWYQQGPGQDPQFLISFYEKMQSDKGSIPDRFSAQQFSDYHSELNMSSLELGDSALYFCASSQGNSNQPQHFGDGTRLSIL.